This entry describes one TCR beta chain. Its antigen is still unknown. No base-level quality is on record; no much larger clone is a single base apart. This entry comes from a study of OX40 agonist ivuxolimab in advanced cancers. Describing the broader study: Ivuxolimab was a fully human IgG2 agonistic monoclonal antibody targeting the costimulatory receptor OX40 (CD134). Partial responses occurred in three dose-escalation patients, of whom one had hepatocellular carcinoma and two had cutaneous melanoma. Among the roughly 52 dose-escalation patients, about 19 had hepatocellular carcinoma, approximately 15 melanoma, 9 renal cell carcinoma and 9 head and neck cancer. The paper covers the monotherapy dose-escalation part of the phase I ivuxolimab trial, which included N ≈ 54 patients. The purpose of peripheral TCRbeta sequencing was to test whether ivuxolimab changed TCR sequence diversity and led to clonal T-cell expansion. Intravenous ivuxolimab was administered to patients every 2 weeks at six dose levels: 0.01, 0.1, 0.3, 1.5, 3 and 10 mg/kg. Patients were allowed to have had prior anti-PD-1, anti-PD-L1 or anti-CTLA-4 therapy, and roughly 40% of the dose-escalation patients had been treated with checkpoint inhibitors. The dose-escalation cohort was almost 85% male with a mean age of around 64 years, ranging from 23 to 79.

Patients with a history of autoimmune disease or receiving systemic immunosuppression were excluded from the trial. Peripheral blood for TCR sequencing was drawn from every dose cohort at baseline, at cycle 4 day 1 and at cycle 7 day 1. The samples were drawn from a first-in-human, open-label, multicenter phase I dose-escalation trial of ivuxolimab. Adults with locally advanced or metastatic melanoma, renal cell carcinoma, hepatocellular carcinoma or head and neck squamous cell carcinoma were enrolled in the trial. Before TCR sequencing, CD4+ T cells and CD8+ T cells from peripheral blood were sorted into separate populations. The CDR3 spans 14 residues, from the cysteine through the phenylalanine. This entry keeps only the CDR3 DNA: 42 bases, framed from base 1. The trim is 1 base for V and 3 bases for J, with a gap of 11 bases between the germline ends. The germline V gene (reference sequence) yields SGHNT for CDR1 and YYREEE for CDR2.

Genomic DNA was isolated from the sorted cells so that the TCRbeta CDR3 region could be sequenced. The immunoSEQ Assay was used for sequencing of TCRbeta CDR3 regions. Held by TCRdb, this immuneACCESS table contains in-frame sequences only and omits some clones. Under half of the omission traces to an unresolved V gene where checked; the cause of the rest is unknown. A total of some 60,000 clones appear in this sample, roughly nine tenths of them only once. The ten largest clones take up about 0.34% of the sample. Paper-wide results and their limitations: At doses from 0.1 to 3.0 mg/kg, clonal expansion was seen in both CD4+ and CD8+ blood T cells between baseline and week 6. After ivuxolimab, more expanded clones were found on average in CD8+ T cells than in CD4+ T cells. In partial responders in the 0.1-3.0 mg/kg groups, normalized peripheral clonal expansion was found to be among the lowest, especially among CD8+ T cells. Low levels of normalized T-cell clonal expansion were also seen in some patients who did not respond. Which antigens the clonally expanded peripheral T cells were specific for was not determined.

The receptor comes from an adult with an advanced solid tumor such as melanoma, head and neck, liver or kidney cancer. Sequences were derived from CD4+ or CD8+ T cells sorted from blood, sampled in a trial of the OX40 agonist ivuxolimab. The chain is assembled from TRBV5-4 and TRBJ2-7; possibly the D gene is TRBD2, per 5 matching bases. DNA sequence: TGTGCCAGCAGCTTGTTCCTGAGGGACTACGAGCAGTACTTC. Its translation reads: CASSLFLRDYEQYF.